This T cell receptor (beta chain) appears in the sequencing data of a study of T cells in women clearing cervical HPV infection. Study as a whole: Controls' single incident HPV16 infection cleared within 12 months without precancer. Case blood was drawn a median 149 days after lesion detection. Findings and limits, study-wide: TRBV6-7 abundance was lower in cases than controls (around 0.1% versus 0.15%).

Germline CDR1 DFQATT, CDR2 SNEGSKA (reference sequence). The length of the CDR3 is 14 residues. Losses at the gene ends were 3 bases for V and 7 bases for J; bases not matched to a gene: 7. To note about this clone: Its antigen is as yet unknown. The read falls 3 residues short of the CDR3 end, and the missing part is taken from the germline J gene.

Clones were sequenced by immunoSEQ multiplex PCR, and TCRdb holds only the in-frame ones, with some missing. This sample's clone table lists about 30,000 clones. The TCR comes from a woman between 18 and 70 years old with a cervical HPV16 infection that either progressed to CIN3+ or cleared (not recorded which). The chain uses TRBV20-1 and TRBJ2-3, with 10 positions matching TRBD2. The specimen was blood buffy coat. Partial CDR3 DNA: TGCAGTGCTAGCGGGACTAGCGAGGAAAATACG. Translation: CSASGTSEENT. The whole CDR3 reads CSASGTSEENTQYF.